The entry that follows covers one T cell receptor (beta chain) sequence. The antigen remains undetermined. Time point: newly diagnosed, previously untreated cHL patient sample. This sample was taken from a study of PD-1 blockade in classical Hodgkin lymphoma. Sequencing used immunoSEQ multiplex PCR; TCRdb keeps in-frame clones, though not all of them. The sample yields tens of thousands of clones, approximately 95% seen once. Germline V gives CDR1 SQVTM, CDR2 ANQGSEA. The CDR3 runs to 13 residues. V gave up 1 base and J gave up 1 base, with 7 bases separating them. Study-level results: Healthy donors were reported to have higher baseline TCR diversity than newly diagnosed patients.

This sequence originates from a human donor with classical Hodgkin lymphoma. The J gene is TRBJ1-1, the V gene TRBV29-1; D not certain. Sequenced: peripheral blood mononuclear cells (PBMCs). The CDR3 DNA is TGCAGCGTTGAAGCGAGGGCGAACACTGAAGCTTTCTTT. It encodes CSVEARANTEAFF.